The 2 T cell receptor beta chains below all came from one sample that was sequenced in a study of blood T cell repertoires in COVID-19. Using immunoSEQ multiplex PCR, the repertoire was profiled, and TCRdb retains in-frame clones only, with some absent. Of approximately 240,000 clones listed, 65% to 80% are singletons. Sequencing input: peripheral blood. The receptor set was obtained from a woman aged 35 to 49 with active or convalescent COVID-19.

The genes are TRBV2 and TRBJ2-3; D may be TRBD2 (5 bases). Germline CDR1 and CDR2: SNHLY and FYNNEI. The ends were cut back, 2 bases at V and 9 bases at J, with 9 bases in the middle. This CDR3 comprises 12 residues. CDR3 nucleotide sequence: TGTGCCAGCAGTGAACCCCCGGGGACGCAGTATTTT. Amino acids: CASSEPPGTQYF.

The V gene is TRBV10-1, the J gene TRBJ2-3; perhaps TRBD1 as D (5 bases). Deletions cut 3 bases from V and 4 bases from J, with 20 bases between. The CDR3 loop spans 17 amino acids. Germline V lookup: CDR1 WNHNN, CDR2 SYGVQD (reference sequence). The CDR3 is CASSDQTGPGHADTQYF. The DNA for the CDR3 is TGCGCCAGCAGTGATCAGACCGGACCCGGACATGCAGATACGCAGTATTTT.